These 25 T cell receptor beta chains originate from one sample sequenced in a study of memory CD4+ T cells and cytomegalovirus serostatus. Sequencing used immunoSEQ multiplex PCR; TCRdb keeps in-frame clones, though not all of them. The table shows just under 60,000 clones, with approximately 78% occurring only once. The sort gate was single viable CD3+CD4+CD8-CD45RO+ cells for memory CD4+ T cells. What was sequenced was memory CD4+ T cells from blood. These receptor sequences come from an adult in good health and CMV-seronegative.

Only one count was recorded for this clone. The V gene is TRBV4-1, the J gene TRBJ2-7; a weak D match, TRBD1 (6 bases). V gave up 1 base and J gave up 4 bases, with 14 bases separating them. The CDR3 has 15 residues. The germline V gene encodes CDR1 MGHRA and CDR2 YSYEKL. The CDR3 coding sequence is TGCGCCAGCAGCCAAGCCGCCGGACAGTCGTACGAGCAGTACTTC. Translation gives CASSQAAGQSYEQYF.

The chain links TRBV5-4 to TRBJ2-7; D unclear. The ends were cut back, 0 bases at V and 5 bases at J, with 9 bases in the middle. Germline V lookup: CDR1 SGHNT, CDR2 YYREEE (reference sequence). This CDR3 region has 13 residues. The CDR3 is CASSLDFRHEQYF. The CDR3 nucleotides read TGTGCCAGCAGCTTGGATTTCCGACACGAGCAGTACTTC.

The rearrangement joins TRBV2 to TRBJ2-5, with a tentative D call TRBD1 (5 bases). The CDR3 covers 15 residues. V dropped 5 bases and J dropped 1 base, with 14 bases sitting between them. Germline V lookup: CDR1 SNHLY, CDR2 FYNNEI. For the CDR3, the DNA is TGTGCCAGCAGTAGTTACTACGACAGCCAAGAGACCCAGTACTTC. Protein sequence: CASSSYYDSQETQYF.

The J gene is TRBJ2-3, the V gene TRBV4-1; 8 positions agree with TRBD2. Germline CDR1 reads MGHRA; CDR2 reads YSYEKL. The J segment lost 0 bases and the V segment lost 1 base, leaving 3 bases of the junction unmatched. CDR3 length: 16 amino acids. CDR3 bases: TGCGCCAGCAGCCAAGCCCCTAGCGGGAGCACAGATACGCAGTATTTT. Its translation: CASSQAPSGSTDTQYF.

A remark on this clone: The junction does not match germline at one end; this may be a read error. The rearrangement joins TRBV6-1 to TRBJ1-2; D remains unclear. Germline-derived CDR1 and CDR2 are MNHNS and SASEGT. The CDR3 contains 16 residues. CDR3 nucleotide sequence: TGTGCCATCAGTGAGTCCGTCCCGGGAACGTCTCACGGCTACACCTTC. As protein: CAISESVPGTSHGYTF.

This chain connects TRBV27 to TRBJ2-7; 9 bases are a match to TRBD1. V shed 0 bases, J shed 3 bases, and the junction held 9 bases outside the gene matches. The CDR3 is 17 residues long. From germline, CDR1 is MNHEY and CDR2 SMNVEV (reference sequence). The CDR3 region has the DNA TGTGCCAGCAGTTTATCCCTTTACCGGGACAGGGTCTACGAGCAGTACTTC. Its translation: CASSLSLYRDRVYEQYF.

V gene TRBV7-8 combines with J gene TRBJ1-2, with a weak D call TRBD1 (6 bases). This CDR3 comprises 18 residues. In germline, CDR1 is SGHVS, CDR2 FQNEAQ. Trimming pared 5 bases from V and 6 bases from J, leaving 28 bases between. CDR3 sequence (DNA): TGTGCCAGCAGCCCTAGGGTCATAGGAACAGGGCAGGTGGATGGCTACACCTTC. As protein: CASSPRVIGTGQVDGYTF.

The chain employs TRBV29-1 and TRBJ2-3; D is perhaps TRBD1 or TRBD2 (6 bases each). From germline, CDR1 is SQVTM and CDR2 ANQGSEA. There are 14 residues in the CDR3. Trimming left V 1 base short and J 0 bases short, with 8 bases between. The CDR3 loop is CSVEGGASTDTQYF. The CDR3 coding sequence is TGCAGCGTTGAAGGGGGGGCTAGCACAGATACGCAGTATTTT.

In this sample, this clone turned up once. DNA for the CDR3: TGTGCCAGCAGCGCCGACACCACAGGGGGTCGAACTGAAGCTTTCTTT. The encoded protein is CASSADTTGGRTEAFF. The V and J genes are TRBV7-6 and TRBJ1-1, with 8 positions matching TRBD1. This CDR3 spans 16 amino acids. CDR1 is SGHVS, CDR2 FNYEAQ, per germline. Trimming at V came to 5 bases and at J to 5 bases, leaving 13 bases not matched to a gene.

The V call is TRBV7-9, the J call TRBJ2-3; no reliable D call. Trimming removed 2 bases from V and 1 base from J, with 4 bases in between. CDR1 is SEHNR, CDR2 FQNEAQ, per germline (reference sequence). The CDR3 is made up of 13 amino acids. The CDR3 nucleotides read TGTGCCAGCAGCTTAACAGGCACAGATACGCAGTATTTT. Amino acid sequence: CASSLTGTDTQYF.

The CDR3 region is CASSPHSAQPQHF. The CDR3 DNA is TGTGCCAGCAGCCCTCACTCGGCCCAGCCCCAGCATTTT. The chain joins TRBV6-5 to TRBJ1-5; D not resolved. The CDR3 runs to 13 residues. The V gene lost 6 bases and the J gene lost 7 bases, with 13 bases spanning the gap. CDR1 is MNHEY, CDR2 SVGAGI, per germline.

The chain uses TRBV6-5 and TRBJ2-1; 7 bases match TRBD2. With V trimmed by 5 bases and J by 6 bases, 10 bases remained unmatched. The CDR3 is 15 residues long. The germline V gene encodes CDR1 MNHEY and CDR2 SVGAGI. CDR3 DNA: TGTGCCAGCAGTCCACAAGGACTAGTGGGCAATGAGCAGTTCTTC. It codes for CASSPQGLVGNEQFF.

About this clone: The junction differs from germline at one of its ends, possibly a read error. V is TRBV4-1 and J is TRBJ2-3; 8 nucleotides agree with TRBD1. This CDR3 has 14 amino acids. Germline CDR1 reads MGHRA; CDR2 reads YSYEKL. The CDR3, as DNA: TGCGCCAGCAGCCAAGATTTTGGTGGAATAACAGGGGGTTTT. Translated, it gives CASSQDFGGITGGF.

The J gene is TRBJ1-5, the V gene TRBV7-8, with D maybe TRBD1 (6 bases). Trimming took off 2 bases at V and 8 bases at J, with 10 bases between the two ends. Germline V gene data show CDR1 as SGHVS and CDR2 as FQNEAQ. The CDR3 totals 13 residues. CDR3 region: CASSLYRGKPQHF. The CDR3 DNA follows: TGTGCCAGCAGCTTATATAGGGGGAAGCCCCAGCATTTT.

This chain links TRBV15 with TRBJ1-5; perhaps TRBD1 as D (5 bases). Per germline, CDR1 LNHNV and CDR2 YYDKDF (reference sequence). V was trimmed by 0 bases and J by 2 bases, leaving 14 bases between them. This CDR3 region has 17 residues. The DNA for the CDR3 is TGTGCCACCAGCAGAGATCTGGGGCTTTCACGCAATCAGCCCCAGCATTTT. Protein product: CATSRDLGLSRNQPQHF. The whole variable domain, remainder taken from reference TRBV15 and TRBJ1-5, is DAMVIQNPRYQVTQFGKPVTLSCSQTLNHNVMYWYQQKSSQAPKLLFHYYDKDFNNEADTPDNFQSRRPNTSFCFLDIRSPGLGDTAMYLCATSRDLGLSRNQPQHFGDGTRLSIL.

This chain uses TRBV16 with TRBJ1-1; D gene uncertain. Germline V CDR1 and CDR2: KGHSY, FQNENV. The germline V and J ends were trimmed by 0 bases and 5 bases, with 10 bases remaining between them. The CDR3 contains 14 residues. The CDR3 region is CASSQSSRRTEAFF. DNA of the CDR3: TGTGCCAGCAGCCAATCGTCCCGGCGGACTGAAGCTTTCTTT.

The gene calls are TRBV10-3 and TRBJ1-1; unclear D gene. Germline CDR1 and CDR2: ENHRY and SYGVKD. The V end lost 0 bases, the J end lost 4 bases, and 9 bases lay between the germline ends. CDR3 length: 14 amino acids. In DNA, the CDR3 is TGTGCCATCAGTGAGTCGGGGAGGAGCACTGAAGCTTTCTTT. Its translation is CAISESGRSTEAFF.

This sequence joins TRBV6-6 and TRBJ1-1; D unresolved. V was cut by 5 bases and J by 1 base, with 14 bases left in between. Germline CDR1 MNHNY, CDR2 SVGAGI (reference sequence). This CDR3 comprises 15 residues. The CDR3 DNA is TGTGCCAGCAGTCTTAACGGACGGGAGAACACTGAAGCTTTCTTT. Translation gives CASSLNGRENTEAFF.

The CDR3 DNA reads TGTGCCACCAGCAGTACCGAACAGGGCTACAATCAGCCCCAGCATTTT. It specifies CATSSTEQGYNQPQHF. The genes are TRBV15 and TRBJ1-5; perhaps TRBD1 as D (6 bases). Germline V gene sequence: CDR1 LNHNV, CDR2 YYDKDF (reference sequence). Trimming pared 3 bases from V and 3 bases from J, leaving 15 bases between. This CDR3 is built from 16 residues.

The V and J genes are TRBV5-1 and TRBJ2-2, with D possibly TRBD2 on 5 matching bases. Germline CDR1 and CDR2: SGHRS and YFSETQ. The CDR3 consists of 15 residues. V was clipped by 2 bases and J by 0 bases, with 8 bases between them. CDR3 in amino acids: CASSFSVPNTGELFF. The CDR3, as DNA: TGCGCCAGCAGCTTTAGCGTCCCGAACACCGGGGAGCTGTTTTTT.

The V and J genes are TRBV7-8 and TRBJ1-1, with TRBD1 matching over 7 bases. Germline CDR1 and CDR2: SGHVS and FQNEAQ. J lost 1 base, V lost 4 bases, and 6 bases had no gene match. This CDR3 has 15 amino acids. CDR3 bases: TGTGCCAGCAGCTCATCAGGGGGGACGAACACTGAAGCTTTCTTT. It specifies CASSSSGGTNTEAFF. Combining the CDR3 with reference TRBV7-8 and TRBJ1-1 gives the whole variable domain GAGVSQSPRYKVAKRGQDVALRCDPISGHVSLFWYQQALGQGPEFLTYFQNEAQLDKSGLPSDRFFAERPEGSVSTLKIQRTQQEDSAVYLCASSSSGGTNTEAFFGQGTRLTVV.

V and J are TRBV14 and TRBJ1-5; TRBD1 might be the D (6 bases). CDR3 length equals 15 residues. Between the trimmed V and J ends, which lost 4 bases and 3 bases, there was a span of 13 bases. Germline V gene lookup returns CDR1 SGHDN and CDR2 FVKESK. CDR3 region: CASSRWGRNNQPQHF. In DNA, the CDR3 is TGTGCCAGCAGCCGCTGGGGGCGAAACAATCAGCCCCAGCATTTT.

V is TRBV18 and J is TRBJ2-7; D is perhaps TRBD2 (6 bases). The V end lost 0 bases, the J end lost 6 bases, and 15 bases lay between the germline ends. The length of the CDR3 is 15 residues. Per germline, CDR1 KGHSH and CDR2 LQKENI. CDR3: CASSPPAGSGGEQYF. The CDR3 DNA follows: TGTGCCAGCTCACCACCAGCCGGGTCCGGGGGCGAGCAGTACTTC. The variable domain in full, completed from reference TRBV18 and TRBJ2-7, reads NAGVMQNPRHLVRRRGQEARLRCSPMKGHSHVYWYRQLPEEGLKFMVYLQKENIIDESGMPKERFSAEFPKEGPSILRIQQVVRGDSAAYFCASSPPAGSGGEQYFGPGTRLTVT.

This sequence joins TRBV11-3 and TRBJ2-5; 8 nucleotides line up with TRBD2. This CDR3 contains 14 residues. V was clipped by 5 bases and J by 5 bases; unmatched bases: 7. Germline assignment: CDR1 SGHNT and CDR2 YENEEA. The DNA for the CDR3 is TGTGCCAGCAGCCCGGGAGCGGGAGACGAGACCCAGTACTTC. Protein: CASSPGAGDETQYF.

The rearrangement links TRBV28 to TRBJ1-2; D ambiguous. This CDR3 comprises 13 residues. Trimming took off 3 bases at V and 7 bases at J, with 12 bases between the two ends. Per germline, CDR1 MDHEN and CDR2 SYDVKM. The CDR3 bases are TGTGCCAGCAGTTTGAGGCCGGATCGTGGCTACACCTTC. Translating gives CASSLRPDRGYTF.